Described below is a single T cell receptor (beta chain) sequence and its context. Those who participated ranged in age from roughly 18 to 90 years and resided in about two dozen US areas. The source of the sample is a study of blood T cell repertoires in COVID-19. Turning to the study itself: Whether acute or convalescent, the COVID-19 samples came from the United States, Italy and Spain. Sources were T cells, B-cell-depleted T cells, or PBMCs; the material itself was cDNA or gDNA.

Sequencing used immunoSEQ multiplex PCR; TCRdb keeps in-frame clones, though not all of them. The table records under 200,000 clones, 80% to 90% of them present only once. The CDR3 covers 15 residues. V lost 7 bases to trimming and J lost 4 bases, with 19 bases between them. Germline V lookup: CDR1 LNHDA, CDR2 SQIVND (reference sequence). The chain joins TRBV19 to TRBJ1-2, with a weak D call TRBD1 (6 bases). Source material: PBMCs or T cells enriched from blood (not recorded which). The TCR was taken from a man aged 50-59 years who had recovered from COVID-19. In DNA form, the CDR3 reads TGTGCCAGTACCCCGGCAGGGGCGCTGGGCTATGGCTACACCTTC. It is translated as CASTPAGALGYGYTF.